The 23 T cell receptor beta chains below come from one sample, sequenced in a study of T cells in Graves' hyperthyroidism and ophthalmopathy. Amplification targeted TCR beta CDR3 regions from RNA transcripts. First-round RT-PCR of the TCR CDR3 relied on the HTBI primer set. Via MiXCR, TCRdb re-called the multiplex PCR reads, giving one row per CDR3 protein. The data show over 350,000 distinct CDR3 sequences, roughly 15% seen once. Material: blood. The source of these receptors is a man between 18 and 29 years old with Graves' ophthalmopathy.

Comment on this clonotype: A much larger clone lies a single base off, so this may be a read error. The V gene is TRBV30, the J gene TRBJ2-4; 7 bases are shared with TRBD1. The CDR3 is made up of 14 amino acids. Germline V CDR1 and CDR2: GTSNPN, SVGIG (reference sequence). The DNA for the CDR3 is TGTGCCCGGAGGTTTGCAGGGGGCAAAAACATTCAGTACTTC. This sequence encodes CARRFAGGKNIQYF.

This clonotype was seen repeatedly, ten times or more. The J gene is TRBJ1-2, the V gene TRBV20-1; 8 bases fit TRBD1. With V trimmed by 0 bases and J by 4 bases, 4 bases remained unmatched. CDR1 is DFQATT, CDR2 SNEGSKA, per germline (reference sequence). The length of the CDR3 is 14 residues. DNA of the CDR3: TGCAGTGCTAGAGATAATGACAGGGGCTATGGCTACACCTTC. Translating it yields CSARDNDRGYGYTF.

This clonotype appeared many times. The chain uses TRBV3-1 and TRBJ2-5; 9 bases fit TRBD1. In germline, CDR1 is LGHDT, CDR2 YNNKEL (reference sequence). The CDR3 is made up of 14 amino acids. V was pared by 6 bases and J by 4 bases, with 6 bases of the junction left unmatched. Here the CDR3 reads CASRTPGQGETQYF. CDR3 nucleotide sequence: TGTGCCAGCAGAACCCCGGGACAGGGAGAGACCCAGTACTTC.

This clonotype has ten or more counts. In nucleotides, the CDR3 is TGTGCCATCTCGGACGGCGGGGAAAAACTGTTTTTT. Encoded protein: CAISDGGEKLFF. The rearrangement links TRBV10-3 to TRBJ1-4, with unresolved D. CDR3 length equals 12 residues. Trimming took 8 bases from V and 8 from J, leaving 12 bases between them. Germline CDR1 is ENHRY and CDR2 is SYGVKD.

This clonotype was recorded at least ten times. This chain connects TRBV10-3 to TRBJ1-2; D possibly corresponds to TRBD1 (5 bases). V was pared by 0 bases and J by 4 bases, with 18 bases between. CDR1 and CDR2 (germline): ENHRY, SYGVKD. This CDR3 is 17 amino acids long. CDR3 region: CAISESWGREWPYGYTF. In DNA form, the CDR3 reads TGTGCCATCAGTGAGTCGTGGGGCAGGGAGTGGCCCTATGGCTACACCTTC.

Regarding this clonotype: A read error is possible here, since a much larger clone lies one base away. The CDR3 sequence is CASSLGLGRFSYEQYF. CDR3 nucleotides: TGCGCCAGCAGCTTGGGACTCGGGAGGTTCTCCTACGAGCAGTACTTC. This chain joins TRBV5-1 and TRBJ2-7; 7 bases line up with TRBD2. The ends lost 0 bases at V and 0 bases at J; junction bases unmatched: 6. The length of the CDR3 is 16 residues. The germline CDR1 and CDR2 sequences are SGHRS and YFSETQ. The variable domain in full, with the rest retrieved from reference TRBV5-1 and TRBJ2-7, is KAGVTQTPRYLIKTRGQQVTLSCSPISGHRSVSWYQQTPGQGLQFLFEYFSETQRNKGNFPGRFSGRQFSNSRSEMNVSTLELGDSALYLCASSLGLGRFSYEQYFGPGTRLTVT.

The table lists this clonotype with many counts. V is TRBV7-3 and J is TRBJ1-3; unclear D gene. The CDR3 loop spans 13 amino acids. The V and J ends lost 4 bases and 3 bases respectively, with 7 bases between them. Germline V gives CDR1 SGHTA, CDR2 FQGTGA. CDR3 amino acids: CASSSFDGNTIYF. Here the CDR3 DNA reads TGTGCCAGCAGCTCGTTCGATGGAAACACCATATATTTT.

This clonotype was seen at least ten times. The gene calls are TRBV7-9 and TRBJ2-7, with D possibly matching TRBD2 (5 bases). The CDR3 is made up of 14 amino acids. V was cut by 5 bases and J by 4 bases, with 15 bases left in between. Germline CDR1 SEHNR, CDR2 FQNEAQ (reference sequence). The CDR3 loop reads CASSGPESGYEQYF. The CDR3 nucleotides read TGTGCCAGCAGCGGACCCGAGTCGGGGTACGAGCAGTACTTC.

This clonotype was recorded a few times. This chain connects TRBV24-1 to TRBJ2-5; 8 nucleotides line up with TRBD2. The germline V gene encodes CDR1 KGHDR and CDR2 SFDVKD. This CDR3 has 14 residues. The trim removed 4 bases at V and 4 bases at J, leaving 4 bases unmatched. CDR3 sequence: CATSEAGARETQYF. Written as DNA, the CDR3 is TGTGCCACCAGTGAAGCGGGGGCCAGAGAGACCCAGTACTTC.

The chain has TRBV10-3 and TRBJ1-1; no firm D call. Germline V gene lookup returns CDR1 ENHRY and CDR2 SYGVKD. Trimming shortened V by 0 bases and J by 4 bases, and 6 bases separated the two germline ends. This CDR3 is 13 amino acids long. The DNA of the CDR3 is TGTGCCATCAGTGAGTCGGCGGTCACTGAAGCTTTCTTT. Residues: CAISESAVTEAFF.

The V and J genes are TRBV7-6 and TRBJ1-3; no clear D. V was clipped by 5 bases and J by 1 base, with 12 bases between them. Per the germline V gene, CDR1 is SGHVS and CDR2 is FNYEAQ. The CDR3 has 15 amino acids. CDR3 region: CASSQNIGSGNTIYF. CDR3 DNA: TGTGCCAGCAGCCAAAATATTGGATCTGGAAACACCATATATTTT.

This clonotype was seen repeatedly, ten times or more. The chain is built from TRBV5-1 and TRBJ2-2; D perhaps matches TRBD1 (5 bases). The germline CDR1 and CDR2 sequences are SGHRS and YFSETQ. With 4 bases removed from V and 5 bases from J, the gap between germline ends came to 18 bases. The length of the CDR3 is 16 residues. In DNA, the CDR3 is TGCGCCAGCAGCGAGATTACAGGTTCGGAGACCGGGGAGCTGTTTTTT. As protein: CASSEITGSETGELFF. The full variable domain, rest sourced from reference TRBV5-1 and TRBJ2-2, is KAGVTQTPRYLIKTRGQQVTLSCSPISGHRSVSWYQQTPGQGLQFLFEYFSETQRNKGNFPGRFSGRQFSNSRSEMNVSTLELGDSALYLCASSEITGSETGELFFGEGSRLTVL.

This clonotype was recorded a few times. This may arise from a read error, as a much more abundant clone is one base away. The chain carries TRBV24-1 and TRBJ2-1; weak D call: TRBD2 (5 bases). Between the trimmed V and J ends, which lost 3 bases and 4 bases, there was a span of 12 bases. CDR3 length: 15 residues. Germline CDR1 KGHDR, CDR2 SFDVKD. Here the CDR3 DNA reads TGTGCCACCAGTGATGTAGCGAGAGGGTACAATGAGCAGTTCTTC. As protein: CATSDVARGYNEQFF.

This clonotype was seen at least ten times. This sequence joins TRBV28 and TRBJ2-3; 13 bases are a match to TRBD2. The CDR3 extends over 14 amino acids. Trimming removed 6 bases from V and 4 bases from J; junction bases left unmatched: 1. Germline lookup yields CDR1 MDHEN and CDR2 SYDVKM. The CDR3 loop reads CASSGLAGADTQYF. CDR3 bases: TGTGCCAGCAGCGGACTAGCGGGAGCAGATACGCAGTATTTT.

For the CDR3, the DNA is TGCAGTGCACAAGACCGTTTAGGAAACACCGGGGAGCTGTTTTTT. This gives the protein CSAQDRLGNTGELFF. J is TRBJ2-2 and V is TRBV20-1; D unresolved. V was shortened by 6 bases and J by 2 bases, with 16 bases between the two germline ends. Germline CDR1 reads DFQATT; CDR2 reads SNEGSKA (reference sequence). This CDR3 has 15 amino acids.

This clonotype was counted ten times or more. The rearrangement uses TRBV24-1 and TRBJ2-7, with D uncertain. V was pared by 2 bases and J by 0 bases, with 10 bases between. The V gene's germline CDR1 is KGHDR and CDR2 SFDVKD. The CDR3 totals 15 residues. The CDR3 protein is CATSDSWGSSYEQYF. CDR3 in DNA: TGTGCCACCAGTGATTCATGGGGAAGCTCCTACGAGCAGTACTTC.

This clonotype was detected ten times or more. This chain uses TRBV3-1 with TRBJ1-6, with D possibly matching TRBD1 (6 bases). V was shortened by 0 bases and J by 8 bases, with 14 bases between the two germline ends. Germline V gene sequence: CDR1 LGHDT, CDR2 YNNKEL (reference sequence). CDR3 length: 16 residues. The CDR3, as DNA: TGTGCCAGCAGCCAAGAAACAGGGCTTAAGGATTCACCCCTCCACTTT. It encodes CASSQETGLKDSPLHF.

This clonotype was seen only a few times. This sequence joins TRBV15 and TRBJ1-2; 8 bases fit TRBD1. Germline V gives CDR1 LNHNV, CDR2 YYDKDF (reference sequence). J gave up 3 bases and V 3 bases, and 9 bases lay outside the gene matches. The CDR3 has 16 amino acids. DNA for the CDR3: TGTGCCACCAGCAGGGACAGGGCGGTAACTGACTATGGCTACACCTTC. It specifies CATSRDRAVTDYGYTF.

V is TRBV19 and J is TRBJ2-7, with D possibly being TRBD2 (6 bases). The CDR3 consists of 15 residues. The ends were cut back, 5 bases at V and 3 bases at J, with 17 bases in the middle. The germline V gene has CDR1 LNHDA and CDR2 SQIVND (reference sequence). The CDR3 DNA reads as TGTGCCAGTAGTGGGACTGGGCTTGGGTTCTACGAGCAGTACTTC. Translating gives CASSGTGLGFYEQYF.

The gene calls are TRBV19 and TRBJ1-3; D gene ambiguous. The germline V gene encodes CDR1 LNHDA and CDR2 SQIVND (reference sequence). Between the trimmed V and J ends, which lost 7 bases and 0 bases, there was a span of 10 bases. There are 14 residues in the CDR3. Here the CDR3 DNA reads TGTGCCAGTACCTTTCCACTCTCTGGAAACACCATATATTTT. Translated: CASTFPLSGNTIYF. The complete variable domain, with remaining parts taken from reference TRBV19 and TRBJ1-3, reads DGGITQSPKYLFRKEGQNVTLSCEQNLNHDAMYWYRQDPGQGLRLIYYSQIVNDFQKGDIAEGYSVSREKKESFPLTVTSAQKNPTAFYLCASTFPLSGNTIYFGEGSWLTVV.

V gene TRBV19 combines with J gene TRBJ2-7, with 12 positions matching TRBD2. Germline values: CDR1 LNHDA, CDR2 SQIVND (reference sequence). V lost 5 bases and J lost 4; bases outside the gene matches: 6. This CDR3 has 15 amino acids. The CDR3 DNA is TGTGCCAGTAGTGGGAGGACTAGCGGGAAGTACGAGCAGTACTTC. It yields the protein CASSGRTSGKYEQYF.

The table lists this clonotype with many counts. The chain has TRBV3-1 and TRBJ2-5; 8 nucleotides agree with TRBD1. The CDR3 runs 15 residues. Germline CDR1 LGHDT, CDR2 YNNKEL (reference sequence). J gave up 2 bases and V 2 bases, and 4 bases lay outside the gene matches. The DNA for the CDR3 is TGTGCCAGCAGCCAAAACACAGGGGGGCAAGAGACCCAGTACTTC. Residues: CASSQNTGGQETQYF.

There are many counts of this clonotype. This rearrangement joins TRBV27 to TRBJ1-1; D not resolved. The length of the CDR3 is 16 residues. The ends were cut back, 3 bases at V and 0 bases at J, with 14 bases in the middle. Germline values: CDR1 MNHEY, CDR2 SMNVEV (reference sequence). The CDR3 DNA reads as TGTGCCAGCAGTTTGGCAGACACCACGCTGAACACTGAAGCTTTCTTT. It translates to CASSLADTTLNTEAFF.